Sequencing of this T cell receptor beta chain was carried out in a study of identifying expanded T cells in peripheral blood. Assay used: immunoSEQ multiplex PCR; TCRdb lists only in-frame clones, some missing. This table holds 60,000 to 65,000 clones, around four fifths found once. Looked up from germline, CDR1 is SGDLS and CDR2 is YYNGEE. The CDR3 spans 13 residues. After removal of 3 bases from V and 8 bases from J, the junction contained 5 bases not matched to a gene. Study conclusions and caveats: Over about two and four weeks, about 15 and 19 clones changed, versus around 1.2 between replicates.

Comments on this clone: Its antigen is undetermined.

The sequenced sample was blood. This clonotype originated in a person between 18 and 75 years old in good health. The chain has TRBV9 and TRBJ1-1; 9 bases agree with TRBD1. The CDR3 spells CASSATGGQEAFF. The CDR3 nucleotides are TGTGCCAGCAGCGCCACAGGGGGCCAGGAAGCTTTCTTT.